This is a list of T cell receptor beta chains from one sample in a study of T-cell memory formation after mild COVID-19. A single record per CDR3 protein comes from TCRdb applying MiXCR to the 5' RACE reads. Among roughly 280,000 distinct CDR3 sequences listed, about a sixth were seen once. The sequencing sample was made of PBMCs or a T cell subset sorted from them (not recorded which). The receptors stem from a man aged 18-30 years who had mild COVID-19 (a few samples of this study predate the infection). Cell type and time point are not known. The CDR3 runs from the conserved cysteine through the conserved F or W. D genes are given only for firm matches. Clone size, where shown, is once, few, many, or a class for clones that have expanded.

>TRBV5-1|TRBD1|many|TRBJ2-1
CASSLPAGGLVNEQFF
>TRBV6-2/TRBV6-3|.|few|TRBJ2-1
CASSYSKWGRGYNEQFF
>TRBV4-3|.|.|TRBJ1-1
CASSQVRGQNTEAFF
>TRBV7-8|.|few|TRBJ2-3
CASSPPIDTQYF
>TRBV5-6|TRBD1|few|TRBJ1-1
CASSFAGTGRGNTEAFF
>TRBV6-5|.|.|TRBJ1-1
CATTPGSGRGEAFF
>TRBV6-2/TRBV6-3|TRBD1|few|TRBJ1-1
CASNRDSLNTEAFF
>TRBV7-3|.|.|TRBJ2-4
CASSRLRGGKNIQYF
>TRBV18|.|few|TRBJ1-2
CASSPLEGVNYGYTF
>TRBV29-1|TRBD1|.|TRBJ2-3
CSVDSGTGSTDTQYF
>TRBV7-2|TRBD2|many|TRBJ2-5
CASSPRLAETQYF
>TRBV6-5|TRBD1|few|TRBJ1-1
CASSYGQGVGNTEAFF
>TRBV18|.|.|TRBJ2-1
CASSGAMSSYNEQFF
>TRBV4-3|.|few|TRBJ1-2
CASSQEEAVGGYTF
>TRBV7-9|.|many|TRBJ1-6
CASTSDPGPPLHF
>TRBV9|.|few|TRBJ1-1
CASSVAGDTEAFF
>TRBV5-6|TRBD1|.|TRBJ1-5
CASSFGQGDYSNQPQHF
>TRBV5-1|.|.|TRBJ1-1
CASTNGPMNTEAFF
>TRBV20-1|TRBD1|few|TRBJ1-4
CSARDPTGGIEKLFF
>TRBV6-4|.|.|TRBJ2-1
CASSDPNHNEQFF
>TRBV12-3/TRBV12-4|TRBD1|.|TRBJ1-4
CASSLAQGAQVEKLFF
>TRBV7-9|.|.|TRBJ2-3
CASSFTMGGGTQYF
>TRBV24-1|.|.|.
CATSGGGAETQYF
>TRBV15|.|few|TRBJ2-5
CATSREHEETQYF
>TRBV29-1|TRBD1|.|TRBJ2-1
CSVGEDRGNNEQFF
>TRBV5-1|.|.|TRBJ1-6
CASSRTVDNSPLHF
>TRBV4-3|TRBD1|many|TRBJ2-1
CASSRKLSSGTATRYNEQFF
>TRBV6-6|.|.|TRBJ1-5
CASSQLGDQPQHF
>TRBV25-1|.|.|TRBJ2-2
CASSLQTGAGELFF
>TRBV20-1|.|.|TRBJ1-1
CSANPQAMNTEAFF
>TRBV19|.|many|TRBJ2-2
CASSISTGELFF
>TRBV20-1|TRBD1|.|TRBJ1-1
CSALPGGRDTEAFF
>TRBV10-1|.|few|TRBJ1-3
CASSERFVSDSGNTIYF
>TRBV20-1|.|few|TRBJ2-1
CSAPGLAYNEQFF
>TRBV7-2|.|once|TRBJ1-5
CASSLEDRSGQPQHF